This T cell receptor beta chain was captured in a study of cytomegalovirus exposure and HLA in healthy donors. Regarding donors, all were healthy bone marrow donors. This clone appeared a single time. The PCR had 60 Vbeta and 13 Jbeta primers. This table comes from immunoSEQ multiplex PCR, and its TCRdb copy is limited to in-frame clones, with some not included. The data hold about 160,000 clones, with about 72% observed a single time. This sequence originates from a man aged 50 or older in good health and CMV-seropositive. Sequencing input: PBMCs.

CDR3 nucleotides: TGCAGCGGACGAACGACGGGTGGCTACACCTTC. It translates to CSGRTTGGYTF. The genes are TRBV29-1 and TRBJ1-2; D remains unclear. Trimming took 7 bases from V and 7 from J, leaving 13 bases between them. This CDR3 has 11 residues. Per germline, CDR1 SQVTM and CDR2 ANQGSEA.